Below, one T cell receptor beta chain is given with its context. The table lists this clone with a count of one. Its specific antigen is unknown. Within one base of it there is no much larger clone, and no base qualities were kept. The label giving this sample's time point can be read as: baseline before first vaccination. Vaccinee samples were obtained from the UK trials COV001 and COV002, which included a single-blind randomized controlled phase 2/3 trial of AZD1222 (ChAdOx1 nCoV-19) in healthy adults. Trial participant PBMC samples were collected at day 0 and day 28 after the second dose for TCRbeta chain sequencing. The entry originates in a study of T cell responses to AZD1222 COVID-19 vaccine (dated by TCRdb to 2020 to 2023). With respect to the entire study: AZD1222 recipients whose second dose came at about 4 weeks and those whose second dose came at about 12 weeks were combined into one group, since spike-specific TCR depth and breadth did not differ between the two schedules. Enrollment into the trials was organized by age into subgroups of 18-55, 56-69 and 70-plus years, and those subgroups contained roughly 140, 27 and 60 TCR-sequenced participants, respectively. A total of just over 230 trial participants underwent TCR sequencing, of whom approximately 200 had received two doses of AZD1222 and roughly 26 had received two doses of the MenACWY control vaccine.

The CDR3 contains 17 residues, cysteine and phenylalanine counted. Only the CDR3 portion is preserved as DNA: 51 bases, with reading frame beginning at the first base. According to the germline V gene, CDR1 reads SGDLS and CDR2 reads YYNGEE. V has 0 bases trimmed and J has 4 bases trimmed; junction bases matching no gene number 12. The full study reports these points: After two AZD1222 doses, both the breadth and the depth of spike-specific TCRs were significantly higher than at day 0 and than in MenACWY recipients. Vaccine-associated CD4 TCRs spanned the whole spike protein, with dominant responses in regions 160-218 and 743-854. No day 14 peak-response samples were available, so repertoires were characterized only after the peak T cell response. Participants were mostly white British and included more females than males, and it was suggested by the authors that clonal diversity may have been underestimated. Epitopes outside the regions mutated in the B.1.351 and B.1.1.7 variants were reportedly recognized by nearly half of the unique spike-specific TCRs. Conclusions about previously exposed vaccinees are limited, since just a handful of AZD1222 recipients were seropositive for SARS-CoV-2 at baseline. In the small 56-69-year group, the increase in depth fell short of significance, most likely because of low power.

The CDR3 regions of human TCRbeta chains were analyzed by immunosequencing. In the paper's pipeline: Repertoire TCRs were matched against a reference library of SARS-CoV-2-specific TCRs generated with the MIRA antigen-specificity platform. Breadth meant the fraction of unique TCRs that were SARS-CoV-2-associated, whereas depth meant the fraction of total T cells that were SARS-CoV-2-associated. Using the MIRA data, each spike-specific TCR was mapped to the spike region that the TCR reacts to and placed in a CD4 or CD8 class. Log10-transformed breadth and depth values were compared by one-way ANOVA with Sidak's multiple comparisons tests. Sourced from immuneACCESS, this table was stored by TCRdb with only in-frame sequences that have V and J called. A share of the clones is absent; for the studies checked, an unresolved V gene accounts for under half, and the remainder has no known explanation. Clonal size and the V and J genes are those of that table, whereas D and trimming came from the DNA. This sample is represented by some 180,000 clones; 80% to 95% of them were singletons. The leading ten clones occupy 10% of the sample.

This specimen consisted of peripheral blood, obtained on day 0 of AZD1222 vaccination. The chain is made from TRBV9 and TRBJ1-2; 7 central nucleotides agree with TRBD1. The receptor's source is an adult in good health. The nucleotide sequence is TGTGCCAGCAGCGTAGCTGTGTGGCCAGGGGGTGTCTATGGCTACACCTTC. Translated, this is CASSVAVWPGGVYGYTF.